Below are 18 T cell receptor beta chains sequenced from a single sample in a study of T cell responses to AZD1222 COVID-19 vaccine. Here immunoSEQ multiplex PCR was the method, and the copy in TCRdb shows in-frame clones only, minus some. The sample records 130,000 to 150,000 clones, roughly 86% being singletons. The source was peripheral blood, collected 28 days after the second AZD1222 dose. Source of these receptors: an adult who received the AZD1222 COVID-19 vaccine.

This clone was counted only a few times. The genes are TRBV2 and TRBJ1-5, with 7 nucleotides matching TRBD1. Trimming removed 7 bases from V and 4 bases from J; junction bases left unmatched: 10. Germline CDR1 reads SNHLY; CDR2 reads FYNNEI. The CDR3 loop spans 15 amino acids. The CDR3 is CASTSVTGANQPQHF. The DNA for the CDR3 is TGTGCCAGCACCTCCGTAACAGGGGCTAATCAGCCCCAGCATTTT.

The J gene is TRBJ2-7, the V gene TRBV14; 8 bases line up with TRBD1. The CDR3 has 13 residues. V lost 5 bases and J lost 5; bases outside the gene matches: 5. Germline V gene lookup returns CDR1 SGHDN and CDR2 FVKESK. In DNA, the CDR3 is TGTGCCAGCAGCTGGACAGGGACGAACGAGCAGTACTTC. This translates into CASSWTGTNEQYF.

The rearrangement joins TRBV27 to TRBJ1-1; D gene uncertain. V was shortened by 0 bases and J by 7 bases, with 9 bases between the two germline ends. The CDR3 length is 13 residues. The germline gives CDR1 MNHEY, CDR2 SMNVEV (reference sequence). The CDR3 region is CASSLSASLEAFF. CDR3 DNA: TGTGCCAGCAGTTTATCCGCCAGCCTTGAAGCTTTCTTT.

The chain carries TRBV19 and TRBJ1-1; TRBD1 aligns across 10 bases. CDR1 is LNHDA and CDR2 is SQIVND in the germline V gene (reference sequence). The CDR3 runs to 15 residues. The J segment lost 3 bases and the V segment lost 4 bases, leaving 5 bases of the junction unmatched. The CDR3, as DNA: TGTGCCAGTAGTAGGGACAGGGGTCCGGACACTGAAGCTTTCTTT. Encoded protein: CASSRDRGPDTEAFF.

The J gene is TRBJ1-4, the V gene TRBV30; 10 nucleotides align to TRBD1. CDR1 GTSNPN and CDR2 SVGIG come from the germline V gene (reference sequence). Trimming cost V 0 bases and J 8 bases; bases outside gene matches: 6. The CDR3 spans 15 residues. CDR3 DNA sequence: TGTGCCTGGAGTGTACAACGGACAGGGGGGGAAAAACTGTTTTTT. It yields the protein CAWSVQRTGGEKLFF.

The rearrangement joins TRBV6-2 or TRBV6-3 to TRBJ2-1; the match to TRBD2 covers 7 bases. J lost 0 bases, V lost 4 bases, and 3 bases had no gene match. The CDR3 sequence is 15 residues long. Germline V gives CDR1 MNHEY, CDR2 SVGEGT. This CDR3 reads CASSLASGSYNEQFF. As DNA, the CDR3 is TGTGCCAGCAGTTTAGCTAGCGGCTCCTACAATGAGCAGTTCTTC.

CDR3: CASMAGFAGDEQFF. In nucleotides, the CDR3 is TGTGCCAGTATGGCGGGCTTCGCGGGCGATGAGCAGTTCTTC. V usage is TRBV19 and J usage is TRBJ2-1; D is perhaps TRBD2 (5 bases). CDR3 length: 14 residues. The ends were cut back, 7 bases at V and 8 bases at J, with 18 bases in the middle. Germline V gene lookup returns CDR1 LNHDA and CDR2 SQIVND (reference sequence).

A single count supports this clone. This chain links TRBV5-1 with TRBJ2-3; D is unclear. The CDR3 covers 15 residues. V was trimmed by 4 bases and J by 0 bases, leaving 12 bases between them. CDR1 is SGHRS, CDR2 YFSETQ, per germline. CDR3 DNA: TGCGCCAGCAGCCCGTCTTACGCTAGCACAGATACGCAGTATTTT. Its protein is CASSPSYASTDTQYF.

The V gene is TRBV27, the J gene TRBJ2-2; tentative D call: TRBD1 (5 bases). The CDR3 length is 15 residues. Germline V gene lookup returns CDR1 MNHEY and CDR2 SMNVEV (reference sequence). V lost 0 bases to trimming and J lost 3 bases, with 8 bases between them. The CDR3 DNA reads TGTGCCAGCAGTTTATCGTTCAGGGACACCGGGGAGCTGTTTTTT. Translation gives CASSLSFRDTGELFF.

This chain joins TRBV2 and TRBJ1-1, with D maybe TRBD1 (5 bases). Trimming removed 3 bases from V and 4 bases from J, with 15 bases in between. The CDR3 has 15 amino acids. Germline CDR1 is SNHLY and CDR2 is FYNNEI. The CDR3 DNA sequence: TGTGCCAGCAGTGAGGGGCGAGGGTTCGGCACTGAAGCTTTCTTT. Encoded protein: CASSEGRGFGTEAFF.

The chain joins TRBV19 to TRBJ1-2; 9 bases map to TRBD1. This CDR3 is 14 amino acids long. V shed 4 bases and J 4 bases; nucleotides not matched to a gene: 4. Germline V gives CDR1 LNHDA, CDR2 SQIVND (reference sequence). The CDR3 region is CASSNRGLIYGYTF. The CDR3 DNA reads TGTGCCAGTAGTAACAGGGGGCTAATCTATGGCTACACCTTC.

This clone was observed a single time. The CDR3: CASSYTGTTNEKLFF. In nucleotides, the CDR3 is TGCGCCAGCAGCTACACAGGGACAACTAATGAAAAACTGTTTTTT. The chain couples TRBV5-1 to TRBJ1-4; D perhaps matches TRBD1 (6 bases). V dropped 3 bases and J dropped 0 bases, with 9 bases sitting between them. Germline V gives CDR1 SGHRS, CDR2 YFSETQ. There are 15 residues in the CDR3.

This chain joins TRBV4-1 and TRBJ1-5; 9 bases are a match to TRBD1. The ends lost 0 bases at V and 4 bases at J; junction bases unmatched: 4. The CDR3 extends over 16 amino acids. CDR1 is MGHRA and CDR2 is YSYEKL in the germline V gene. DNA for the CDR3: TGCGCCAGCAGCCAAGATGGTGACAGGGGGAATCAGCCCCAGCATTTT. It is translated as CASSQDGDRGNQPQHF.

The table lists this clone with a few counts. J is TRBJ2-7 and V is TRBV19, with 8 bases fitting TRBD2. CDR1 is LNHDA, CDR2 SQIVND, per germline (reference sequence). CDR3 length: 13 residues. J lost 2 bases, V lost 4 bases, and 1 base had no gene match. Here the CDR3 reads CASSKLAAYEQYF. The DNA of the CDR3 is TGTGCCAGTAGTAAACTAGCGGCCTACGAGCAGTACTTC. Full variable domain (rest looked up from reference TRBV19 and TRBJ2-7): DGGITQSPKYLFRKEGQNVTLSCEQNLNHDAMYWYRQDPGQGLRLIYYSQIVNDFQKGDIAEGYSVSREKKESFPLTVTSAQKNPTAFYLCASSKLAAYEQYFGPGTRLTVT.

This clone came up a few times. The rearrangement joins TRBV28 to TRBJ2-1; D gene uncertain. The ends were cut back, 4 bases at V and 6 bases at J, with 4 bases in the middle. The CDR3 extends over 11 amino acids. Germline assignment: CDR1 MDHEN and CDR2 SYDVKM. The CDR3 reads CASSSFNEQFF. In nucleotides, the CDR3 is TGTGCCAGCAGTTCGTTCAATGAGCAGTTCTTC.

The J gene is TRBJ2-5, the V gene TRBV29-1, with 11 bases identical to TRBD2. Germline V gives CDR1 SQVTM, CDR2 ANQGSEA. V lost 4 bases and J lost 0; bases outside the gene matches: 4. The CDR3 is 15 amino acids. CDR3 in amino acids: CSVASSGGYQETQYF. For the CDR3, the DNA is TGCAGCGTTGCTTCTAGCGGGGGGTACCAAGAGACCCAGTACTTC.

The chain has TRBV3-1 (or the pseudogene TRBV3-2) and TRBJ2-6; perhaps TRBD1 as D (5 bases). Looked up from germline, CDR1 is LGHDT and CDR2 is YNNKEL (reference sequence). The V and J ends lost 4 bases and 1 base respectively, with 11 bases between them. The CDR3 extends over 16 amino acids. The CDR3 region has the DNA TGTGCCAGCAGCCGGGGCATGGATTCTGGGGCCAACGTCCTGACTTTC. This sequence encodes CASSRGMDSGANVLTF.

This chain links TRBV7-9 with TRBJ2-7; D uncertain. The CDR3 contains 13 residues. CDR1 and CDR2 from the germline V gene are SEHNR and FQNEAQ (reference sequence). Trimming pared 5 bases from V and 3 bases from J, leaving 11 bases between. The CDR3 nucleotides are TGTGCCAGCAGCCCGCCCCGAATCTACGAGCAGTACTTC. This sequence encodes CASSPPRIYEQYF.